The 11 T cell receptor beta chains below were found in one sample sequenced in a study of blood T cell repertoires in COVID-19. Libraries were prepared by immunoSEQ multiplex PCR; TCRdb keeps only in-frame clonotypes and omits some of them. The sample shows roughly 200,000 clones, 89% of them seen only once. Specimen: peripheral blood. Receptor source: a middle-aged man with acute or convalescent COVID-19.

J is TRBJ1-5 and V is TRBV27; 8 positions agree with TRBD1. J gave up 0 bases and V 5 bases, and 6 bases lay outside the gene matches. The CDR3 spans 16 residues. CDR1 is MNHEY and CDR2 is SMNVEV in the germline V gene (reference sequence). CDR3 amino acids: CASSLTQGDSNQPQHF. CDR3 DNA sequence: TGTGCCAGCAGTCTAACACAGGGGGATAGCAATCAGCCCCAGCATTTT.

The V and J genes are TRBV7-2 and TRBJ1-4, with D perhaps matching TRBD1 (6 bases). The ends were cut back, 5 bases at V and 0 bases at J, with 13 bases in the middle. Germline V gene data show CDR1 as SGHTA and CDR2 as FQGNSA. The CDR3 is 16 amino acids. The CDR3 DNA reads TGTGCCAGCAGCCCGGGGACATCTGCAACTAATGAAAAACTGTTTTTT. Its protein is CASSPGTSATNEKLFF. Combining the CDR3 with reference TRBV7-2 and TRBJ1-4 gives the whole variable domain GAGVSQSPSNKVTEKGKDVELRCDPISGHTALYWYRQSLGQGLEFLIYFQGNSAPDKSGLPSDRFSAERTGGSVSTLTIQRTQQEDSAVYLCASSPGTSATNEKLFFGSGTQLSVL.

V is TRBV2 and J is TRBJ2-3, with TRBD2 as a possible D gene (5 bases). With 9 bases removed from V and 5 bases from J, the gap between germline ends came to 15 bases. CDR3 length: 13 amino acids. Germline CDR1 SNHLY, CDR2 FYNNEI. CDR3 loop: CASTGNRGDTQYF. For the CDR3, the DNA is TGTGCCAGTACGGGGAACCGAGGAGATACGCAGTATTTT.

CDR3 in DNA: TGTGCCAGCAGCCAGGGACAGAGCACAGATACGCAGTATTTT. It encodes CASSQGQSTDTQYF. The chain couples TRBV5-4 to TRBJ2-3, with 7 bases matching TRBD1. CDR1 and CDR2 from the germline V gene are SGHNT and YYREEE (reference sequence). Trimming removed 4 bases from V and 0 bases from J; junction bases left unmatched: 2. The CDR3 is 14 amino acids.

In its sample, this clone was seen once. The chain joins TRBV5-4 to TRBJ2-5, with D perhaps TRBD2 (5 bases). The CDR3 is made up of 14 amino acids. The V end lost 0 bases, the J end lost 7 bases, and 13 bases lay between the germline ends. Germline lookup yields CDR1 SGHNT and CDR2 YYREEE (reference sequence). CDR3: CASSLVTSEGTQYF. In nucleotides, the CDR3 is TGTGCCAGCAGCTTGGTTACCTCTGAGGGGACCCAGTACTTC.

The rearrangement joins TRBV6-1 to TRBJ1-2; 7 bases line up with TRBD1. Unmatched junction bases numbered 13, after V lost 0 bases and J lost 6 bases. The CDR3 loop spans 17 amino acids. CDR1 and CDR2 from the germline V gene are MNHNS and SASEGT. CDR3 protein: CASSEAPRDRVRNGYTF. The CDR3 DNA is TGTGCCAGCAGTGAAGCGCCCCGAGACAGGGTACGGAATGGCTACACCTTC.

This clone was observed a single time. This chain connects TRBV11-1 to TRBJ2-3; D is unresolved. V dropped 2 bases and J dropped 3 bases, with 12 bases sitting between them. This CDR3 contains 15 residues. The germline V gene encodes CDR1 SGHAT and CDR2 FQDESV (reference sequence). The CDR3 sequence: CASSLLPGVTDTQYF. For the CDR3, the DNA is TGTGCCAGCAGCTTATTGCCGGGTGTGACAGATACGCAGTATTTT.

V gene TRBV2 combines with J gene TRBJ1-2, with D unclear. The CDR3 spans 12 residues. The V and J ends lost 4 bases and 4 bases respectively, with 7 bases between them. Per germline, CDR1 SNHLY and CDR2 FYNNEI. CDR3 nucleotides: TGTGCCAGCAGTGTACTACGCTATGGCTACACCTTC. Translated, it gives CASSVLRYGYTF.

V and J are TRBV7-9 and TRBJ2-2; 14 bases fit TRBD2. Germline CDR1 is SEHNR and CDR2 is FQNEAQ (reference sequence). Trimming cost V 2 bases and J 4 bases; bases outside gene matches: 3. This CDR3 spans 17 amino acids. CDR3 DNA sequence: TGTGCCAGCAGCTTAACAGGACTAGCGGGGGGCACCGGGGAGCTGTTTTTT. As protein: CASSLTGLAGGTGELFF.

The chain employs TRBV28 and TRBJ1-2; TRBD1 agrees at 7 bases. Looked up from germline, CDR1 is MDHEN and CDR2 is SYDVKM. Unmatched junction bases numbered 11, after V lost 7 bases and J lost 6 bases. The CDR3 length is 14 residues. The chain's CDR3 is CASTRLDRSHGYTF. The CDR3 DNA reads TGTGCCAGCACCCGGCTGGACAGGTCTCATGGCTACACCTTC.

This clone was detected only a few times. In nucleotides, the CDR3 is TGTGCCAGCAGCCAAGATCTGGTATCAGGGAACACTGAAGCTTTCTTT. Translation: CASSQDLVSGNTEAFF. The chain links TRBV3-1 (or the pseudogene TRBV3-2) to TRBJ1-1; D ambiguous. Between the trimmed V and J ends, which lost 0 bases and 1 base, there was a span of 12 bases. The CDR3 loop spans 16 amino acids. The germline V gene has CDR1 LGHDT and CDR2 YNNKEL (reference sequence).